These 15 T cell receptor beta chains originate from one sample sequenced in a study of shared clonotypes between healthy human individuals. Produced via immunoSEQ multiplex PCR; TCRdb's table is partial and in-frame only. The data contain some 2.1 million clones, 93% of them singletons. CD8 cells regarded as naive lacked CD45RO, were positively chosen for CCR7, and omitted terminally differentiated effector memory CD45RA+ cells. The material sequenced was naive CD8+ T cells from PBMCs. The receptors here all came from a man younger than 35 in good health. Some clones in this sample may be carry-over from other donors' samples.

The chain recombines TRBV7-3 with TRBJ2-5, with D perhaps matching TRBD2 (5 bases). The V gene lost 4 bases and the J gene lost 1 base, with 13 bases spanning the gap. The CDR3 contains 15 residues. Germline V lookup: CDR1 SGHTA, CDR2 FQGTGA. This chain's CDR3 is CASSSPPEGQETQYF. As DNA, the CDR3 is TGTGCCAGCAGCTCGCCACCTGAGGGCCAAGAGACCCAGTACTTC.

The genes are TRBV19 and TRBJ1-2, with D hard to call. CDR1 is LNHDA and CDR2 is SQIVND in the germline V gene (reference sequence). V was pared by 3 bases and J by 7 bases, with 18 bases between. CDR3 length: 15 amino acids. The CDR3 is CASSIPLEGSGGYTF. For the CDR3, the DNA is TGTGCCAGTAGTATTCCCCTGGAGGGATCGGGTGGCTACACCTTC.

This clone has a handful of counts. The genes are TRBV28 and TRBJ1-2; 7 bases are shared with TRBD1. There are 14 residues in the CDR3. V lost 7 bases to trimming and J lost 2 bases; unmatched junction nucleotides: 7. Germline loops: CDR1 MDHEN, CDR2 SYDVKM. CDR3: CASTRTGGNYGYTF. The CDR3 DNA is TGTGCCAGCACCAGGACAGGTGGGAACTATGGCTACACCTTC.

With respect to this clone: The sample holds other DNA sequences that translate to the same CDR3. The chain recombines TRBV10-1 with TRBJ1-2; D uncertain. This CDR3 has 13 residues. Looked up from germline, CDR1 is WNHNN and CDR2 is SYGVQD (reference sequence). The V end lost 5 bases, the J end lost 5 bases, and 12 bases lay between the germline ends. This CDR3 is CASSPGLGYGYTF. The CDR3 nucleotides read TGCGCCAGCAGTCCCGGGCTTGGATATGGCTACACCTTC.

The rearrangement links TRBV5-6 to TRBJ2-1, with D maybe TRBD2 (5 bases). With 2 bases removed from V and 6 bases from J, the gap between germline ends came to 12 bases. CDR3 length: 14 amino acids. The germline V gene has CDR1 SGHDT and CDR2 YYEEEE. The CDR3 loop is CASSLVGSGNEQFF. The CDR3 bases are TGTGCCAGCAGCTTAGTGGGCAGCGGCAATGAGCAGTTCTTC.

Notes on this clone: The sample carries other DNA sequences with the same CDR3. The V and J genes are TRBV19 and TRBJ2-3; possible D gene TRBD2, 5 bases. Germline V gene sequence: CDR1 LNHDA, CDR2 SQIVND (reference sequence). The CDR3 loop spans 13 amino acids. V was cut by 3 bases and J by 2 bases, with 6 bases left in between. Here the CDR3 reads CASSIRDTDTQYF. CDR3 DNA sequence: TGTGCCAGTAGTATCCGGGACACAGATACGCAGTATTTT.

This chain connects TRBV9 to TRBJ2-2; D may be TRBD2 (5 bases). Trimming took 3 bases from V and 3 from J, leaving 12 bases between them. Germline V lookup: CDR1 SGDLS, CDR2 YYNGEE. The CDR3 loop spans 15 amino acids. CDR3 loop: CASSDPGSYTGELFF. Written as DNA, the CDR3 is TGTGCCAGCAGCGACCCGGGGAGTTACACCGGGGAGCTGTTTTTT.

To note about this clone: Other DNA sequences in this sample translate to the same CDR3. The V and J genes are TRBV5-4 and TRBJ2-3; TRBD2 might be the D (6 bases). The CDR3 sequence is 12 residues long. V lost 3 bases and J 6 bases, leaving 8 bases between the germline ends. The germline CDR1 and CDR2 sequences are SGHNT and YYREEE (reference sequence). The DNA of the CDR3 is TGTGCCAGCAGCTGGGGGAGGGATACGCAGTATTTT. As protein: CASSWGRDTQYF.

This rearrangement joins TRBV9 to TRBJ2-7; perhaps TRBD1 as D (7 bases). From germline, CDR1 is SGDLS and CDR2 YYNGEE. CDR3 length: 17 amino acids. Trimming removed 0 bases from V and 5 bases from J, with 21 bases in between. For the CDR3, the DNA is TGTGCCAGCAGCGTAGAGTCTGGCGGGACAGTAGAGGACGAGCAGTACTTC. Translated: CASSVESGGTVEDEQYF.

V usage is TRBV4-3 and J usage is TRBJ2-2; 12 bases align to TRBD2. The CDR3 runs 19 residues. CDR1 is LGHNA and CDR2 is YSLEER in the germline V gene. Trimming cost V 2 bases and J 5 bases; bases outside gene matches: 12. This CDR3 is CASSQSRAGLAGSTGELFF. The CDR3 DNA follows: TGCGCCAGCAGCCAAAGCCGCGCCGGACTAGCGGGGAGTACCGGGGAGCTGTTTTTT.

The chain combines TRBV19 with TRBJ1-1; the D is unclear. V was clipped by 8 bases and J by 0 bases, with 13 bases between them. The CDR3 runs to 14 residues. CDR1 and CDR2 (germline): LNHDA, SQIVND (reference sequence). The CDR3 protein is CASGLAPMNTEAFF. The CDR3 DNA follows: TGTGCCAGTGGGTTAGCACCCATGAACACTGAAGCTTTCTTT.

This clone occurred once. For the CDR3, the DNA is TGTGCCAGCAGCTTAGTTAGGTCCCTGGGTGAGCAGTTCTTC. Translated: CASSLVRSLGEQFF. The chain couples TRBV11-1 to TRBJ2-1; D is undetermined. CDR1 SGHAT and CDR2 FQDESV come from the germline V gene (reference sequence). V lost 1 base and J 9 bases, leaving 13 bases between the germline ends. The CDR3 is made up of 14 amino acids. The variable domain in full, completed from reference TRBV11-1 and TRBJ2-1, reads EAEVAQSPRYKITEKSQAVAFWCDPISGHATLYWYRQILGQGPELLVQFQDESVVDDSQLPKDRFSAERLKGVDSTLKIQPAELGDSAMYLCASSLVRSLGEQFFGPGTRLTVL.

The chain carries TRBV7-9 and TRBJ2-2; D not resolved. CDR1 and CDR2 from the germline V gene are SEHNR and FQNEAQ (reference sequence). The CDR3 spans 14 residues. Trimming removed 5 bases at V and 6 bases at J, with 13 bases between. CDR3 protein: CASSGPKESGELFF. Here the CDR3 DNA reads TGTGCCAGCAGCGGGCCGAAGGAGTCCGGGGAGCTGTTTTTT.

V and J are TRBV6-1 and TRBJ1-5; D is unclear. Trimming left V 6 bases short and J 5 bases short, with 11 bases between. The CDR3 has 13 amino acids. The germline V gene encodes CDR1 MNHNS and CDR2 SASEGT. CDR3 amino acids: CASRETSYQPQHF. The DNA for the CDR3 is TGTGCCAGCAGAGAGACAAGCTATCAGCCCCAGCATTTT.

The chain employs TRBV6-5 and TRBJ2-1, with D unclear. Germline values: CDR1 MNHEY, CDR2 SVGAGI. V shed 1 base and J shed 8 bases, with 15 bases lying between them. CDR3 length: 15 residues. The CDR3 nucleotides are TGTGCCAGCAGTTACTTCGTTAAGGGCCCCGATGAGCAGTTCTTC. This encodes CASSYFVKGPDEQFF.